This T cell receptor beta chain stems from a study of spatial heterogeneity in lung cancer. The sample holds many counts of this clonotype. TCRdb reprocessed the 5' RACE reads with MiXCR, giving one entry per CDR3 protein. The data contain about 14,000 distinct CDR3 sequences, less than 14% of them seen just once; the ten biggest clones take up under 40%. Documented time point: sample taken at primary tumor resection. Whole RNA, isolated from tumor, nontumor lung or frozen PBMC, was sequenced without prior sorting. This CDR3 has 16 residues. Trimming stripped 2 bases from V and 2 bases from J, with 16 bases between. The germline V gene encodes CDR1 GTSNPN and CDR2 SVGIG (reference sequence).

This rearrangement joins TRBV30 to TRBJ2-4; D tentatively reads TRBD1 or TRBD2 (5 bases each). This receptor was identified in a female donor with early-stage non-small cell lung cancer. The source was PBMCs, collected at surgery. The CDR3 loop is CAWSPGHVLTKNIQYF. CDR3 nucleotides: TGTGCCTGGAGTCCGGGGCACGTCTTGACCAAAAACATTCAGTACTTC. Supplemented by reference TRBV30 and TRBJ2-4, the full variable domain reads SQTIHQWPATLVQPVGSPLSLECTVEGTSNPNLYWYRQAAGRGLQLLFYSVGIGQISSEVPQNLSASRPQDRQFILSSKKLLLSDSGFYLCAWSPGHVLTKNIQYFGAGTRLSVL.